The T cell receptor (beta chain) described here comes from a study of T cells in women clearing cervical HPV infection (dated by TCRdb to the late 2010s). The study in broad terms: Cases were about 25 women with histologically confirmed HPV16-related CIN3 or worse, including a couple of invasive cancers. Since only a few of the women had HLA typing available, the possibility that HLA type was acting as a confounder could not be ruled out. Cases had a median age of roughly 36 years and controls had a median age of 38, with no significant differences in baseline characteristics. The controls were 25 women whose single incident HPV16 infection cleared within 12 months with no development of precancer or cancer. The exploratory proof-of-principle case-control study was nested within the Guanacaste HPV Natural History Study in Costa Rica and compared TCR repertoires across cervical HPV16 outcomes. Quality controls consisted of five blinded duplicates per group, for a total of around 60 samples made up of approximately 50 participants and roughly 10 replicates. For cases, a median interval of nearly 150 days, with an interquartile range of 90 to 200 days, was observed between lesion detection and blood sampling. The parent cohort enrolled 10,049 women aged 18 or older in Guanacaste, Costa Rica, during about 1992 to 1994 and followed them for 7 to 8 years. Cases were matched to controls by age within five years and by the year the sample was collected. Blood from cases was collected at the visit at which the lesion was first identified, whereas blood from controls was collected once infection was no longer detected. What the work shows at the level of the full study, not this receptor alone: T-cell numbers per sample were unknown, so richness differences could reflect varying T-cell content rather than repertoire biology. Across sequencing depths, CIN3+ cases showed significantly higher TCR repertoire richness than controls, but evenness did not differ between the groups. TRBV6-7 relative abundance was lower in cases than in controls (roughly 0.12% versus 0.17%; Bonferroni P = 0.0008). Whether associations preceded infection or resulted from infection could not be shown with the cross-sectional design, and effector/memory subsets and HPV-specific T cells were not isolated. Random forest classifiers that combined richness and V gene abundances separated cases from controls with an estimated AUC of around 0.87.

To note about this clone: The clone's antigen remains unknown. The read gets to within 3 residues of the CDR3 end, and the germline J gene fills in the rest.

Every participant had a single incident cervical HPV16 infection, and women with prevalent HPV16 infections were excluded. Cervical HPV DNA was detected by MY09/MY11 PCR and genotyped by dot-blot hybridization. Fifteen mL of heparinized blood was centrifuged, after which the buffy coat was aliquoted, frozen at -30 degrees C, and then stored at -80 degrees C. Genomic DNA was extracted from buffy coat specimens using QIAGEN kits. V is shortened by 6 bases, J by 0 bases, and the region joining them spans 12 bases. Including the terminal cysteine and phenylalanine, the CDR3 comprises 14 residues. The CDR3 was read in part: 33 bases, with the frame set at base 1. The CDR1 and CDR2 encoded by the germline V gene (reference sequence) are DFQATT and SNEGSKA. The immunoSEQ assay used multiplex PCR to amplify TCR beta CDR3 regions from an average of about 1,200 ng of genomic DNA per sample. To correct primer bias, the assay used a complete synthetic TCR repertoire to set an amplification baseline. Amplicons were sequenced on the Illumina platform. The paper's processing steps were these. Error correction of the sequences involved clustering with frequency ratios plus a modified nearest-neighbor algorithm, after which the sequences were analyzed in the immunoSEQ Analyzer using IMGT gene definitions. TCR richness and evenness were averaged over 20 rarefaction repeats at each rarefaction depth, excluding samples with fewer sequences than the depth. Wilcoxon rank sum tests with FDR correction were used to compare V, D and J gene relative abundances between the groups. Blinded duplicates gave an intraclass correlation of around 96% for TCR richness and an average of roughly 76% across 66 gene segments. TCRdb retrieved this table from immuneACCESS and kept in-frame rearrangements only. Not all clones are present; in checked studies, unresolved V genes account for under half, and no reason is known for the remainder. Clonal size and the V and J genes are those of that table, whereas D and trimming came from the DNA. The sample has nearly 20,000 clones on record. The ten largest clones add up to around 3.3% of the sample.

In this chain, TRBV20-1 is recombined with TRBJ1-3, with TRBD1 tentatively as D gene (6 bases match). Sequenced: blood buffy coat. The sequence was collected from a woman between 18 and 75 years old with a cervical HPV16 infection that either progressed to CIN3+ or cleared (not recorded which). The CDR3 corresponds to CSARGPSSGNTIYF. The covered CDR3 bases are TGCAGTGCCAGGGGACCGAGCTCTGGAAACACC.